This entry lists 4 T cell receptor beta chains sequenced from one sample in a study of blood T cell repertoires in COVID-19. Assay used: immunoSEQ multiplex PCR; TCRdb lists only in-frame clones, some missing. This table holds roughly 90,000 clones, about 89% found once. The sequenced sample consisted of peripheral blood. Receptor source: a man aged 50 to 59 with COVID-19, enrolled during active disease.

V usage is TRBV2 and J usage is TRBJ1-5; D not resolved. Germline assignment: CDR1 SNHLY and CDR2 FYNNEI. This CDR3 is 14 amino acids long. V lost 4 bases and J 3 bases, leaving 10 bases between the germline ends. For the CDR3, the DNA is TGTGCCAGCAGTGCCCTGGAGGCCAATCAGCCCCAGCATTTT. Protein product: CASSALEANQPQHF. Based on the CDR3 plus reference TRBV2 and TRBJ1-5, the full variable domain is EPEVTQTPSHQVTQMGQEVILRCVPISNHLYFYWYRQILGQKVEFLVSFYNNEISEKSEIFDDQFSVERPDGSNFTLKIRSTKLEDSAMYFCASSALEANQPQHFGDGTRLSIL.

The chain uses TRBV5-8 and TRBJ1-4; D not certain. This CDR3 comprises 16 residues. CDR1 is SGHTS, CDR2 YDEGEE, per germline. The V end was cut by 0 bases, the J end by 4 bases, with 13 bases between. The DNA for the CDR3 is TGTGCCAGCAGCTTGGGCAGCGCCTCCCTTAATGAAAAACTGTTTTTT. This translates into CASSLGSASLNEKLFF.

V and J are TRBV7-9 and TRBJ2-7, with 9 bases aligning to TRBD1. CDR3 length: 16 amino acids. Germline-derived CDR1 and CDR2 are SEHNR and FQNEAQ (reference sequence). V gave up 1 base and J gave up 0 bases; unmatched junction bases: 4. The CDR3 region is CASSLVETGGSYEQYF. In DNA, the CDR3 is TGTGCCAGCAGCTTAGTCGAGACAGGGGGCTCCTACGAGCAGTACTTC. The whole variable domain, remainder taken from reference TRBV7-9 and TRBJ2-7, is DTGVSQNPRHKITKRGQNVTFRCDPISEHNRLYWYRQTLGQGPEFLTYFQNEAQLEKSRLLSDRFSAERPKGSFSTLEIQRTEQGDSAMYLCASSLVETGGSYEQYFGPGTRLTVT.

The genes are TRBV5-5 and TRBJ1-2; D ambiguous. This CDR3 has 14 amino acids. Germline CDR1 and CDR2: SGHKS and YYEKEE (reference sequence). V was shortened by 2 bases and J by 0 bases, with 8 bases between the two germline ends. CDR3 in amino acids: CASSFPGTNYGYTF. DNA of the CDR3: TGTGCCAGCAGCTTCCCCGGTACTAACTATGGCTACACCTTC.